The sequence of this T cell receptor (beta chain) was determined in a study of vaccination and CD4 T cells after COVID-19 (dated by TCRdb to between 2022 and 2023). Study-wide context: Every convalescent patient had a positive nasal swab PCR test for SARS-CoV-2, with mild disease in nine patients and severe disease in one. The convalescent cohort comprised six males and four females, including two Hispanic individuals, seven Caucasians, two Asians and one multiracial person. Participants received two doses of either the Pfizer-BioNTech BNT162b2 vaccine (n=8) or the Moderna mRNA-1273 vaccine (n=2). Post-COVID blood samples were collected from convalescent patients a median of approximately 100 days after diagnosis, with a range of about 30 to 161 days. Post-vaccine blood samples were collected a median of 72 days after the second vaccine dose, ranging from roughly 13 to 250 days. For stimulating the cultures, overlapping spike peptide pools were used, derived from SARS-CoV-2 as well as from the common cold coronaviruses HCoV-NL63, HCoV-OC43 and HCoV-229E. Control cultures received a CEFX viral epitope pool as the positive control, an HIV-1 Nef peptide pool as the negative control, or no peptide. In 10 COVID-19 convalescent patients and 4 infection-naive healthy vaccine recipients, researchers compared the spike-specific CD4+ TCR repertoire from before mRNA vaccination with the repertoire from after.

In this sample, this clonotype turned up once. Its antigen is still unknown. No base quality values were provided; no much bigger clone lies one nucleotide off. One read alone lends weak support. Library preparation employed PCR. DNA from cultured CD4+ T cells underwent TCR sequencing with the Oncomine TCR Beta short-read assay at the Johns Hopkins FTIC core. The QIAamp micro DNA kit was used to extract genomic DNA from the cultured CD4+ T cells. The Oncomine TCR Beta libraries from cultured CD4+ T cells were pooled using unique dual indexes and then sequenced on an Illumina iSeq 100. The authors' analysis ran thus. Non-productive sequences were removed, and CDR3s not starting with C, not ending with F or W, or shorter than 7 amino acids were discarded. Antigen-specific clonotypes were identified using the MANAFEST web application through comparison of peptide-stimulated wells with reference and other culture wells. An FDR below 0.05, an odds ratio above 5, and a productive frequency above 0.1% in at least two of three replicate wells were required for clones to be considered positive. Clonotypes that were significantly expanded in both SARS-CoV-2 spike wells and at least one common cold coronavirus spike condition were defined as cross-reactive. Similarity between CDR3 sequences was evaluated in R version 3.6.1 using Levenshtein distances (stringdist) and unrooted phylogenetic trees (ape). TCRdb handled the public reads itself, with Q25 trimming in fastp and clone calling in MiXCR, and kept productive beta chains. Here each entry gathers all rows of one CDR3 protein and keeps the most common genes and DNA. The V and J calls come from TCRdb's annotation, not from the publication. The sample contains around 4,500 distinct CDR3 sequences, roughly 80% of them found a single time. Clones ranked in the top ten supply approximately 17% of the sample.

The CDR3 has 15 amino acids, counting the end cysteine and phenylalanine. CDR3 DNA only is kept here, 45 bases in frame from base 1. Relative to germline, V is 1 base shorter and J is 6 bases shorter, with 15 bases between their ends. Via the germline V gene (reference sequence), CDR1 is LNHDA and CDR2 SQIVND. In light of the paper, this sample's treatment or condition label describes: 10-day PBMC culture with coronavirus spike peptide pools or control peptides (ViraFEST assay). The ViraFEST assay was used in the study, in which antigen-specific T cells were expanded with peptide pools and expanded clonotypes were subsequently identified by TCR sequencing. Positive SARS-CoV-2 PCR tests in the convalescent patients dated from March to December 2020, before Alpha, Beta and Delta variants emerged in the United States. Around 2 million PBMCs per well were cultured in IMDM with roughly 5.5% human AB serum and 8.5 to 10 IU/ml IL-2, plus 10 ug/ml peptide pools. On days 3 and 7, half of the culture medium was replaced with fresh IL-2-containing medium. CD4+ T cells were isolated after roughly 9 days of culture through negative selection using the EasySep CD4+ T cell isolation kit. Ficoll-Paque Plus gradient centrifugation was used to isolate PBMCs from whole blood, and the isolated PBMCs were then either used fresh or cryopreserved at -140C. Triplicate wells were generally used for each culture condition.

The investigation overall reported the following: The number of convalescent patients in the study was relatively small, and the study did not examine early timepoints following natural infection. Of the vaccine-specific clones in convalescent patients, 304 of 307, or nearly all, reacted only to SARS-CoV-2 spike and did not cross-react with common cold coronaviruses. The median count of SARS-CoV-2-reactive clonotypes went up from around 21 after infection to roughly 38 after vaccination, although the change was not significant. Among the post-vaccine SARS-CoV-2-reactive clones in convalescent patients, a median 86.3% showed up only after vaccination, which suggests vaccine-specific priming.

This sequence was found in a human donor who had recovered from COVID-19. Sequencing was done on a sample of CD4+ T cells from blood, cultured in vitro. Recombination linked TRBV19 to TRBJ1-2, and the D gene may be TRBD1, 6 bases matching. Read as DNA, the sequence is TGTGCCAGTAGTATAGGACACAGGGCCCTCCATGGCTACACCTTC. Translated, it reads CASSIGHRALHGYTF.